What follows are 17 T cell receptor beta chains derived from one specimen sequenced in a study of patients and donors after allogeneic stem cell transplantation. TCRdb itself ran the RT-PCR reads through MiXCR, one entry per CDR3 protein. The sample yields about 960,000 distinct CDR3 sequences, roughly 18% seen once. Sequencing was carried out using blood, either unsorted or a sorted T cell fraction (not recorded which). Every receptor here comes from a human donor who was either an allogeneic HSCT recipient or a stem cell or donor lymphocyte infusion donor (not recorded which). It is not recorded whose cells these are; they may come from a transplant donor.

This clonotype was seen ten or more times. This chain connects TRBV5-1 to TRBJ2-5, with 7 bases aligning to TRBD2. The CDR3 is 13 amino acids. Germline V lookup: CDR1 SGHRS, CDR2 YFSETQ. V shed 5 bases, J shed 5 bases, and the junction held 6 bases outside the gene matches. In DNA, the CDR3 is TGCGCCAGCAGTATGGGAGGGCCGGAGACCCAGTACTTC. It specifies CASSMGGPETQYF. Complete variable domain (other parts from reference TRBV5-1 and TRBJ2-5): KAGVTQTPRYLIKTRGQQVTLSCSPISGHRSVSWYQQTPGQGLQFLFEYFSETQRNKGNFPGRFSGRQFSNSRSEMNVSTLELGDSALYLCASSMGGPETQYFGPGTRLLVL.

This clonotype was detected a few times. The rearrangement joins TRBV5-1 to TRBJ2-7, with D possibly being TRBD1 (5 bases). Trimming stripped 4 bases from V and 5 bases from J, with 16 bases between. This CDR3 is 14 amino acids long. Per the germline V gene, CDR1 is SGHRS and CDR2 is YFSETQ. The CDR3 region has the DNA TGCGCCAGCAGCCTTGACCCAGGGATCAACGAGCAGTACTTC. Its protein product is CASSLDPGINEQYF.

The chain uses TRBV5-1 and TRBJ2-2, with TRBD1 matching over 7 bases. The J segment lost 1 base and the V segment lost 0 bases, leaving 6 bases of the junction unmatched. In germline, CDR1 is SGHRS, CDR2 YFSETQ. This CDR3 is 17 amino acids long. CDR3 residues: CASSLGRQGVNTGELFF. CDR3 sequence (DNA): TGCGCCAGCAGCTTGGGTCGCCAGGGGGTGAACACCGGGGAGCTGTTTTTT. The entire variable domain, with the rest obtained from reference TRBV5-1 and TRBJ2-2, is as follows: KAGVTQTPRYLIKTRGQQVTLSCSPISGHRSVSWYQQTPGQGLQFLFEYFSETQRNKGNFPGRFSGRQFSNSRSEMNVSTLELGDSALYLCASSLGRQGVNTGELFFGEGSRLTVL.

The chain uses TRBV3-1 and TRBJ1-1, with D possibly TRBD1 on 6 matching bases. The CDR3 sequence is 19 residues long. Germline-derived CDR1 and CDR2 are LGHDT and YNNKEL (reference sequence). Trimming left V 4 bases short and J 0 bases short, with 24 bases between. The CDR3: CASSPTSPTGRGVNTEAFF. The CDR3, as DNA: TGTGCCAGCAGCCCTACCTCCCCGACAGGCAGAGGGGTGAACACTGAAGCTTTCTTT.

This clonotype was seen repeatedly, ten times or more. The chain couples TRBV11-2 to TRBJ2-7; D gene uncertain. Trimming cost V 3 bases and J 9 bases, with 12 bases left between them. The CDR3 length is 12 residues. Germline V gives CDR1 SGHAT, CDR2 FQNNGV. This CDR3 reads CASSLARWVQYF. CDR3 bases: TGTGCCAGCAGCTTGGCCCGCTGGGTGCAGTACTTC.

CDR3 bases: TGTGCCACCAGCAGAGGGGGAACTAACTATGGCTACACCTTC. Encoded protein: CATSRGGTNYGYTF. The rearrangement uses TRBV15 and TRBJ1-2; D remains ambiguous. V was pared by 1 base and J by 0 bases, with 6 bases between. The CDR3 is 14 amino acids. In germline, CDR1 is LNHNV, CDR2 YYDKDF (reference sequence).

The chain uses TRBV28 and TRBJ2-1; TRBD2 aligns across 9 bases. This CDR3 contains 15 residues. Germline V gene sequence: CDR1 MDHEN, CDR2 SYDVKM. Unmatched junction bases numbered 8, after V lost 5 bases and J lost 6 bases. CDR3 DNA sequence: TGTGCCAGCAGTCCCCCCCCGGGACTAGCCAATGAGCAGTTCTTC. It is translated as CASSPPPGLANEQFF.

The V gene is TRBV15, the J gene TRBJ2-3; D may be TRBD2 (5 bases). V was shortened by 5 bases and J by 6 bases, with 21 bases between the two germline ends. Germline V gene lookup returns CDR1 LNHNV and CDR2 YYDKDF (reference sequence). The CDR3 contains 16 residues. CDR3 in amino acids: CATSLEDLAGWDTQYF. The CDR3 DNA reads as TGTGCCACCAGCTTGGAGGATCTTGCCGGGTGGGATACGCAGTATTTT.

This clonotype has ten or more counts. This chain joins TRBV28 and TRBJ1-5; D call uncertain. V lost 7 bases, J lost 1 base, and 17 bases lay in between. Germline CDR1 is MDHEN and CDR2 is SYDVKM. The length of the CDR3 is 16 residues. The CDR3 reads CASTSGILGSNQPQHF. DNA of the CDR3: TGTGCCAGCACGAGCGGCATCCTGGGGAGCAATCAGCCCCAGCATTTT.

A few counts support this clonotype. The rearrangement joins TRBV20-1 to TRBJ2-1, with D possibly being TRBD1 or TRBD2 (5 bases each). This CDR3 comprises 14 residues. Germline V lookup: CDR1 DFQATT, CDR2 SNEGSKA (reference sequence). V was shortened by 5 bases and J by 2 bases, with 13 bases between the two germline ends. The DNA of the CDR3 is TGCAGTGCTCCGCTCGGGGACGCCTACAATGAGCAGTTCTTC. Amino acid sequence: CSAPLGDAYNEQFF.

The chain employs TRBV7-2 and TRBJ2-2; 8 positions match TRBD2. The ends lost 3 bases at V and 3 bases at J; junction bases unmatched: 3. CDR3 length equals 15 residues. Germline CDR1 is SGHTA and CDR2 is FQGNSA. The chain's CDR3 is CASSLRGAHTGELFF. The CDR3 bases are TGTGCCAGCAGCTTGCGGGGGGCCCACACCGGGGAGCTGTTTTTT.

This clonotype was detected a few times. The rearrangement joins TRBV15 to TRBJ2-7, with D possibly being TRBD2 (5 bases). V dropped 3 bases and J dropped 3 bases, with 15 bases sitting between them. Germline V CDR1 and CDR2: LNHNV, YYDKDF (reference sequence). CDR3 length: 15 residues. CDR3 sequence reads: CATSRTGLNDYEQYF. The CDR3 region has the DNA TGTGCCACCAGCAGGACCGGACTGAATGACTACGAGCAGTACTTC.

This clonotype appeared a few times. The gene calls are TRBV20-1 and TRBJ2-5; 8 bases are shared with TRBD2. Germline CDR1 is DFQATT and CDR2 is SNEGSKA (reference sequence). With 3 bases clipped from V and 1 base from J, the junction kept 7 bases outside the gene matches. The CDR3 loop spans 15 amino acids. The CDR3 DNA is TGCAGTGCTAGGGGGAGCGGGGGCCTCCAAGAGACCCAGTACTTC. Its protein product is CSARGSGGLQETQYF.

This clonotype appeared many times. The V and J genes are TRBV12-3 or TRBV12-4 and TRBJ1-5; weak D call: TRBD1 (5 bases). The CDR3 totals 15 residues. V was cut by 6 bases and J by 0 bases, with 12 bases left in between. Here the CDR3 reads CASRGEAGSNQPQHF. CDR3 DNA: TGTGCCAGCAGGGGGGAGGCTGGTAGCAATCAGCCCCAGCATTTT.

This rearrangement joins TRBV10-3 to TRBJ2-7; a weak D match, TRBD2 (5 bases). With 3 bases removed from V and 3 bases from J, the gap between germline ends came to 12 bases. The germline gives CDR1 ENHRY, CDR2 SYGVKD. The CDR3 covers 14 residues. In DNA, the CDR3 is TGTGCCATCAGTGACCCAGACTACTTCTACGAGCAGTACTTC. It is translated as CAISDPDYFYEQYF.

In DNA, the CDR3 is TGTGCCAGCAGCCCGGGACTAGCGGGCCCCGAAGCCTACAATGAGCAGTTCTTC. Its translation is CASSPGLAGPEAYNEQFF. The gene calls are TRBV4-2 and TRBJ2-1, with 12 bases identical to TRBD2. In germline, CDR1 is LGHNA, CDR2 YNFKEQ. The CDR3 consists of 18 residues. The V and J ends lost 4 bases and 2 bases, in that order; junction bases with no gene match: 9.

This clonotype was detected only a few times. This chain links TRBV6-2 or TRBV6-3 with TRBJ2-1, with a possible D match to TRBD2 (5 bases). Trimming pared 10 bases from V and 8 bases from J, leaving 18 bases between. Germline V gene data show CDR1 as MNHEY and CDR2 as SVGEGT. This CDR3 has 13 amino acids. The CDR3 region has the DNA TGTGCCACAGGCGGAGGCCTTCGCGATGAGCAGTTCTTC. As protein: CATGGGLRDEQFF.